This T cell receptor beta chain was profiled in a study of T cells in Graves' hyperthyroidism and ophthalmopathy. Researchers amplified the TCR beta CDR3 regions from RNA transcripts. HTBI primers were the set used in a first-round RT-PCR of the TCR CDR3. TCRdb processed the multiplex PCR reads anew with MiXCR; each CDR3 protein has one entry. The table records roughly 550,000 distinct CDR3 sequences, approximately 16% of them present only once. Enrolled ophthalmopathy patients presented with a Clinical Activity Score of at least 3, a NOSPECS grade of at least 4, and disease duration under 3 months. Thyroid ultrasound, orbital computed tomography, clinical symptoms, and serum thyroxine and TRAb underpinned diagnoses. From germline, CDR1 is GTSNPN and CDR2 SVGIG (reference sequence). The CDR3 totals 12 residues. J gave up 8 bases and V 3 bases, and 5 bases lay outside the gene matches.

The source is a woman aged 25 to 39 with Graves' ophthalmopathy. Sample: blood. This rearrangement joins TRBV30 to TRBJ1-2, with TRBD1 matching 8 bases. CDR3 in amino acids: CAWRGQGGGYTF. CDR3 DNA sequence: TGTGCCTGGAGAGGACAGGGTGGAGGCTACACCTTC. Full variable domain (rest looked up from reference TRBV30 and TRBJ1-2): SQTIHQWPATLVQPVGSPLSLECTVEGTSNPNLYWYRQAAGRGLQLLFYSVGIGQISSEVPQNLSASRPQDRQFILSSKKLLLSDSGFYLCAWRGQGGGYTFGSGTRLTVV.